The clone carrying this T cell receptor (beta chain) showed up just once. Its specificity is not known. The entry originates in a study of cytomegalovirus exposure and HLA in healthy donors. Study in general: Some 85 million unique TCRs, all from HLA-typed donors, were included in an early release of the data.

It was with 60 Vbeta and 13 Jbeta primers that the PCR ran. Repertoires were generated with immunoSEQ multiplex PCR, while TCRdb's copy carries only in-frame clones and drops some. The data show some 100,000 clones, approximately 82% seen once. Trimming pared 1 base from V and 7 bases from J, leaving 8 bases between. This CDR3 region has 13 residues. Germline V lookup: CDR1 LGHNA, CDR2 YSLEER. Study-level points and caveats: Most CMV-associated TCR beta chains were later found to appear HLA-restricted. Most subjects had HLA-A and HLA-B alleles reportedly predicted accurately by TCR beta sequences. Sequencing probably produced one cluster of sequence variants that were highly shared.

The rearrangement uses TRBV4-3 and TRBJ2-1; weak D call: TRBD2 (6 bases). Sample: PBMCs. This TCR derives from a woman in her late teens or twenties in good health and CMV-seronegative. The CDR3 DNA reads TGCGCCAGCAGCCAAGCGGCGGGAAATGAGCAGTTCTTC. Its protein product is CASSQAAGNEQFF.